This entry lists 8 T cell receptor beta chains sequenced from one sample in a study of cytomegalovirus exposure and HLA in healthy donors. PCR employed 60 Vbeta and 13 Jbeta primers. The assay was immunoSEQ multiplex PCR, and TCRdb's table has in-frame clones only and misses some. The sample contains approximately 110,000 clones, roughly 15% of which appear only once. The sample was PBMCs. These receptors all stem from a female donor in good health and CMV-seronegative.

The sample holds a few counts of this clone. The CDR3: CASSLEEIRSNYGYTF. CDR3 DNA sequence: TGTGCCAGCAGCTTAGAGGAGATTCGTTCTAACTATGGCTACACCTTC. V usage is TRBV7-8 and J usage is TRBJ1-2; unclear D gene. Germline CDR1 is SGHVS and CDR2 is FQNEAQ. The CDR3 extends over 16 amino acids. V lost 1 base, J lost 0 bases, and 12 bases lay in between.

This sequence joins TRBV4-2 and TRBJ2-7; 7 nucleotides agree with TRBD2. Germline CDR1 is LGHNA and CDR2 is YNFKEQ. The CDR3 has 14 residues. V shed 2 bases, J shed 6 bases, and the junction held 7 bases outside the gene matches. The CDR3 nucleotides read TGTGCCAGCAGCCAACAAACAGCTAGCGGCGAGCAGTACTTC. Translation gives CASSQQTASGEQYF.

V is TRBV10-3 and J is TRBJ1-5; 7 bases agree with TRBD1. The V gene end was trimmed by 5 bases and the J gene end by 4 bases; junction bases not matched to a gene: 5. The CDR3 loop spans 14 amino acids. CDR1 and CDR2 (germline): ENHRY, SYGVKD. CDR3: CAISRDSTNQPQHF. In nucleotides, the CDR3 is TGTGCCATCAGTAGGGACAGTACAAATCAGCCCCAGCATTTT.

V and J are TRBV5-6 and TRBJ1-1; 10 positions match TRBD1. V lost 7 bases and J lost 3; bases outside the gene matches: 12. This CDR3 has 16 amino acids. The germline CDR1 and CDR2 sequences are SGHDT and YYEEEE. CDR3 in amino acids: CASPTGTGAVDTEAFF. CDR3 sequence (DNA): TGTGCCAGCCCCACTGGGACAGGGGCCGTGGACACTGAAGCTTTCTTT.

The chain links TRBV6-1 to TRBJ1-4; D gene uncertain. The V and J ends lost 0 bases and 8 bases respectively, with 16 bases between them. Germline CDR1 MNHNS, CDR2 SASEGT. CDR3 length equals 16 residues. The DNA for the CDR3 is TGTGCCAGCAGTGAAGCGTTTCGGAGGGAGCAGGAAAAACTGTTTTTT. As protein: CASSEAFRREQEKLFF.

V and J are TRBV2 and TRBJ1-5; a possible D gene is TRBD1 (5 bases). Germline V gene data show CDR1 as SNHLY and CDR2 as FYNNEI. The length of the CDR3 is 15 residues. The V end was cut by 2 bases, the J end by 3 bases, with 11 bases between. CDR3 sequence (DNA): TGTGCCAGCAGTGAACCCCCAGGGTTCAATCAGCCCCAGCATTTT. Its protein is CASSEPPGFNQPQHF.

This clone appeared a few times. The chain couples TRBV5-8 to TRBJ1-4; TRBD1 might be the D (5 bases). The V gene's germline CDR1 is SGHTS and CDR2 YDEGEE. The CDR3 is 16 amino acids. The V gene lost 4 bases and the J gene lost 8 bases, with 21 bases spanning the gap. The CDR3 reads CASSPKWRGVNEKLFF. The CDR3 nucleotides read TGTGCCAGCAGCCCTAAGTGGAGGGGCGTGAACGAAAAACTGTTTTTT.

V usage is TRBV4-3 and J usage is TRBJ2-1; maybe TRBD1 (6 bases). Germline values: CDR1 LGHNA, CDR2 YSLEER. This CDR3 comprises 18 residues. Trimming shortened V by 3 bases and J by 2 bases, and 20 bases separated the two germline ends. DNA of the CDR3: TGCGCCAGCAGCCAGGCACCCCCAGGGGAATATACCTACAATGAGCAGTTCTTC. Its translation is CASSQAPPGEYTYNEQFF.